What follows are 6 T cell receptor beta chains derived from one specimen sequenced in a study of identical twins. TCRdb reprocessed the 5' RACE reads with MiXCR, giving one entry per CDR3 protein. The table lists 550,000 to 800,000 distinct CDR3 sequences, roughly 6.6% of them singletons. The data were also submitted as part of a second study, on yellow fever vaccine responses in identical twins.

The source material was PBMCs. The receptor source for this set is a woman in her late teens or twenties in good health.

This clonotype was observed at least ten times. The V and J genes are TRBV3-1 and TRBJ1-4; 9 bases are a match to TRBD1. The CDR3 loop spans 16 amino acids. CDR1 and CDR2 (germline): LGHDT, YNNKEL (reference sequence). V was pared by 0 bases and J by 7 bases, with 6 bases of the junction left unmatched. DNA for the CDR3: TGTGCCAGCAGCCAAGACTGGGGGACAGGGACTGAAAAACTGTTTTTT. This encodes CASSQDWGTGTEKLFF.

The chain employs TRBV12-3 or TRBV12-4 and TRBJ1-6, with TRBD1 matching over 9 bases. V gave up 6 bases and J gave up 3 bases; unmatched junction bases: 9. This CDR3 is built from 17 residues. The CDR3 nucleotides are TGTGCCAGCAGCCCAAGACAGGGGGTGGACTATAATTCACCCCTCCACTTT. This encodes CASSPRQGVDYNSPLHF.

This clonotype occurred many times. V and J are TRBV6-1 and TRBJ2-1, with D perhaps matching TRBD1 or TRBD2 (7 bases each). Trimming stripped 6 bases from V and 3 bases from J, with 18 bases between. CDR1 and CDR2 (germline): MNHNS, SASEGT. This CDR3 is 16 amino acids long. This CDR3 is CASSQQGLADYNEQFF. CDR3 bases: TGTGCCAGCAGCCAACAGGGGCTAGCGGACTACAATGAGCAGTTCTTC.

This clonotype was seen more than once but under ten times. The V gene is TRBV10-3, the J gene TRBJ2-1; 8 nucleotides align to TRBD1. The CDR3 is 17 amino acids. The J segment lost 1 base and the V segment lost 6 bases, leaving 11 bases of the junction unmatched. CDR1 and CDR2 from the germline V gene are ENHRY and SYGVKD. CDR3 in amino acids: CAIRRTGRGLSYNEQFF. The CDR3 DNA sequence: TGTGCCATCAGGCGGACAGGGAGAGGACTTTCCTACAATGAGCAGTTCTTC.

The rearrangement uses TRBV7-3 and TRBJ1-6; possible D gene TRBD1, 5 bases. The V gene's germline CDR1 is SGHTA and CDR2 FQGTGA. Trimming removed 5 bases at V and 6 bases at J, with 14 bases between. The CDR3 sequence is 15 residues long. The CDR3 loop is CASSPLPRGNSPLHF. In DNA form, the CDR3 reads TGTGCCAGCAGCCCACTGCCGAGGGGTAATTCACCCCTCCACTTT.

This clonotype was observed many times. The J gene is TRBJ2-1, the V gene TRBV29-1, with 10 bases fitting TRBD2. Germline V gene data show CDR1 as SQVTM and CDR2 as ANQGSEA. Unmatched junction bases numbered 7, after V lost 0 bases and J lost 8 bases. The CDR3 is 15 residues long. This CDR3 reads CSVEDRGTSGDEQFF. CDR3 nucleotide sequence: TGCAGCGTTGAAGATCGAGGAACTAGCGGGGATGAGCAGTTCTTC.